This T cell receptor beta chain was recovered during a study of T cell responses to AZD1222 COVID-19 vaccine. TCRdb keeps only in-frame clones here, not all; method: immunoSEQ multiplex PCR. Of more than 95,000 clones listed, roughly 88% were seen once; the top ten hold more than 3%. Germline V gene sequence: CDR1 LGHDT, CDR2 YNNKEL (reference sequence). Trimming pared 3 bases from V and 8 bases from J, leaving 10 bases between. There are 12 residues in the CDR3. Here the sequenced sample was peripheral blood, taken on day 0 of MenACWY control vaccination. The receptor was derived from an adult in good health. The V call is TRBV3-1 (or the pseudogene TRBV3-2), the J call TRBJ1-1; D call uncertain. The CDR3 loop reads CASSQVPQEAFF. The CDR3 DNA reads TGTGCCAGCAGCCAGGTGCCTCAAGAAGCTTTCTTT.